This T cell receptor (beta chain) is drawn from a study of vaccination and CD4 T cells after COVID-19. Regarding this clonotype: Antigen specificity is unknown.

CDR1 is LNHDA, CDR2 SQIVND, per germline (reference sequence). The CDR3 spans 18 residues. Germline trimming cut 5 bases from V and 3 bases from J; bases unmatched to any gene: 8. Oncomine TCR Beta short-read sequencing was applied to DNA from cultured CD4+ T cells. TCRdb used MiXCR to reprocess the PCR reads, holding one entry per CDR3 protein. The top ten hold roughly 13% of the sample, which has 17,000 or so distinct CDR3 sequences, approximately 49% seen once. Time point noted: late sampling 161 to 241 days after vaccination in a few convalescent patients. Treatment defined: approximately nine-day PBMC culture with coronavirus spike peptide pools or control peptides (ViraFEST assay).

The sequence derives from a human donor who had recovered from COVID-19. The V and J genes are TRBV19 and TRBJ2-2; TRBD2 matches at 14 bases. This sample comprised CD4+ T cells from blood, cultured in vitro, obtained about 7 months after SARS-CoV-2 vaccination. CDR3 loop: CASSQGTSGSGDTGELFF. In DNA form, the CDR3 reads TGTGCCAGTAGTCAGGGGACTAGCGGGAGTGGTGACACCGGGGAGCTGTTTTTT.